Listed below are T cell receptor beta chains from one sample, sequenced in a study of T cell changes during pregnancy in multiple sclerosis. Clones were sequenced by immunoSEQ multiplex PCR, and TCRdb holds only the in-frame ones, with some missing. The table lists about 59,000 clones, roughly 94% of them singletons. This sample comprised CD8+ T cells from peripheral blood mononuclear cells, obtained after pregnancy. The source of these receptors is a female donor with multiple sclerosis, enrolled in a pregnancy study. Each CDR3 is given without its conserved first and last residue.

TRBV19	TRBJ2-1	ASSILSGGNEQF
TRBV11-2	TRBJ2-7	ASSFRSQGNEQY
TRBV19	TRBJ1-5	ASDKSPWQPQH
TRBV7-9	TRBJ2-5	ASSPSSGMGQETQY
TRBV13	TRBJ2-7	ASSTRTSGSHEQY
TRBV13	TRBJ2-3	ASSSWTGQSTDTQY
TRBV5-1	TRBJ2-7	ASSETDASLNEQY
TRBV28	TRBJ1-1	ASSLGQYTEAF
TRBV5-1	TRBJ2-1	ASRQPGGLASNEQF
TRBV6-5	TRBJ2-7	ASSYSQGGFDEQY
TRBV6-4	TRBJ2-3	ASSDLADSTDTQY
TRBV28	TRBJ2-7	ASSLAGTAYDEQY
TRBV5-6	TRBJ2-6	ASSLGPSSGANVLT
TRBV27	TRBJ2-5	ASGEETQY
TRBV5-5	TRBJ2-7	ASSLEASGRTGEQY
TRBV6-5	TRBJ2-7	ASSSGTSYEQY
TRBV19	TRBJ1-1	ASSTGLGNTEAF
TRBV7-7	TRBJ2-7	ASSLEAGAQEQY
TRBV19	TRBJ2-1	ASTSAAAYNEQF
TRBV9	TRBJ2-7	ASSFTGTGPYEQY
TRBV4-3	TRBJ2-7	ASSQGWQVGHYEQY
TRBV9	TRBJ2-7	ASSVGGGPGEQY
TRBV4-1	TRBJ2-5	ASSPLNRGQGEETQY
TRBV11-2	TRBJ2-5	ASSLDELAGEETQY
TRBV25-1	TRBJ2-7	ASSKASGRYEQY
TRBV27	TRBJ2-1	ASSLQGAYNEQF
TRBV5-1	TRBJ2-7	ASGQGSYEQY
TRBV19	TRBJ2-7	ASSSMGLAVHEQY